This TCR beta chain was sequenced in a study of cytomegalovirus exposure and HLA in healthy donors. The study, taken as a whole, reports: Cytomegalovirus-associated TCR beta chains were listed, numbering approximately 150.

About this clone itself: What it binds is not known.

Sequencing used immunoSEQ multiplex PCR; TCRdb keeps in-frame clones, though not all of them. The table records 200,000 to 300,000 clones, around 87% of them present only once. Trimming removed 6 bases from V and 2 bases from J, with 14 bases in between. This CDR3 has 14 amino acids. The germline V gene encodes CDR1 SGHRS and CDR2 YFSETQ. The sequence came from a woman under 40 in good health and CMV-seropositive. V is TRBV5-1 and J is TRBJ2-5, with D possibly being TRBD2 (7 bases). Sequenced: PBMCs. The CDR3 sequence: CASIPGGSQETQYF. The CDR3 DNA follows: TGCGCCAGCATCCCGGGGGGCTCTCAAGAGACCCAGTACTTC.